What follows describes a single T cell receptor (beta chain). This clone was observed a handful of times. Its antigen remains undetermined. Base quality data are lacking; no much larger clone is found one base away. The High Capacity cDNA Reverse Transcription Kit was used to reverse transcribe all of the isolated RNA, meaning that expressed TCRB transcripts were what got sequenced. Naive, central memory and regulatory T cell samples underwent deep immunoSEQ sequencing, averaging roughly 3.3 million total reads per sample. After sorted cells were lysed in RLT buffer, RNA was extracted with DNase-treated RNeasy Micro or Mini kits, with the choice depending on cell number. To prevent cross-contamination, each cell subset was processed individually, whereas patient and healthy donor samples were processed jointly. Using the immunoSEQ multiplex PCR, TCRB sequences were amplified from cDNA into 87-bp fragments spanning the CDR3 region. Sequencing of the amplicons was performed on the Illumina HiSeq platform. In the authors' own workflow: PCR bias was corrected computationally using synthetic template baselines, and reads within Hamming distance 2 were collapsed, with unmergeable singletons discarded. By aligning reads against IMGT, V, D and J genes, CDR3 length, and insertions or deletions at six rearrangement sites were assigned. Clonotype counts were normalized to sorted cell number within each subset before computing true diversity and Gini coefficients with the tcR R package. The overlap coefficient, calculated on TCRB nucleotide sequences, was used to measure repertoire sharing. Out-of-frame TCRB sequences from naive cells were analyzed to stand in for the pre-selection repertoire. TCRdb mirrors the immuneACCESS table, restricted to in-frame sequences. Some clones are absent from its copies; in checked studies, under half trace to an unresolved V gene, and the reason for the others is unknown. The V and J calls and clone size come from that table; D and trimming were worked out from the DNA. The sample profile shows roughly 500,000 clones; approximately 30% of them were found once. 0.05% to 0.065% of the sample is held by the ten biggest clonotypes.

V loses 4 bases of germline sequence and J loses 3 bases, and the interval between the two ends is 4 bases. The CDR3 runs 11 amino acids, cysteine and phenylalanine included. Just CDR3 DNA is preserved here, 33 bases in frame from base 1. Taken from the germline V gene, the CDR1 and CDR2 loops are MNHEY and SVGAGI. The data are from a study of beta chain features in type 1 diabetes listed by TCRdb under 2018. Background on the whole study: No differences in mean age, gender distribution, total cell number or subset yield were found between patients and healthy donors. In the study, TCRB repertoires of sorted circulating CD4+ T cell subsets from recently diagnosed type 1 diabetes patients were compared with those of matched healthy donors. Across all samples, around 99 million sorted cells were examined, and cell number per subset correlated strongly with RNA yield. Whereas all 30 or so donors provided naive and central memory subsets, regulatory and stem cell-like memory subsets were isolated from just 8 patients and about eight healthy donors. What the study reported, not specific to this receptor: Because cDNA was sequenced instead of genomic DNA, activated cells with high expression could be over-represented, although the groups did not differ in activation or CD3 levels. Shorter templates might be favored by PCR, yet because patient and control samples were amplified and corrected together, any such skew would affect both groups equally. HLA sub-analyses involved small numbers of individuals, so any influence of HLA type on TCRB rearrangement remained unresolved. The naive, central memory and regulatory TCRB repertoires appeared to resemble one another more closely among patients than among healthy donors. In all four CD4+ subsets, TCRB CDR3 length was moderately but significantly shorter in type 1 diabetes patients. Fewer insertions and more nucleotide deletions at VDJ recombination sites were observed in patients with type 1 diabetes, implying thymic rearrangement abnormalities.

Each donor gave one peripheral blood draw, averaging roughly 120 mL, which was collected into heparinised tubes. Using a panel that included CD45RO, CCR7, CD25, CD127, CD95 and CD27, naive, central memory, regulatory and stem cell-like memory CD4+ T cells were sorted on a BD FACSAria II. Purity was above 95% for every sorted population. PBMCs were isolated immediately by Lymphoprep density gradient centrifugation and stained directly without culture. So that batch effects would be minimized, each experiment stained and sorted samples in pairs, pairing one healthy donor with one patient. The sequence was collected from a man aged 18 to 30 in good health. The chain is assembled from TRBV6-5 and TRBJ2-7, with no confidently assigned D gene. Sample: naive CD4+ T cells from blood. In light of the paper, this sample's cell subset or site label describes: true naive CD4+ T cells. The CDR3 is CASSFGYEQYF. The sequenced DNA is TGTGCCAGCAGTTTTGGCTACGAGCAGTACTTC.